The rows below give T cell receptor beta chains drawn from one sample of a study of blood T cell dynamics during melanoma immunotherapy. This table comes from immunoSEQ multiplex PCR, and its TCRdb copy is limited to in-frame clones, with some not included. The table records thousands of clones, roughly 83% of them present only once. The starting material was blood, obtained from a patient treated with checkpoint blockade. The source of these receptors is a human donor with melanoma. Some clones in this sample may be carry-over from other donors' samples. Both conserved end residues are part of each CDR3. A D gene is named only where the DNA matches it firmly. For some rows the clone size is stated as once, few or many, or as a class when expanded; others skip it.

V gene	clone size	J gene	D gene	CDR3 length	CDR3 protein	CDR3 DNA
TRBV27	-	TRBJ2-3	-	15	CASSLDGAGTDTQYF	TGTGCCAGCAGTTTAGATGGTGCAGGTACAGATACGCAGTATTTT
TRBV7-2	-	TRBJ2-1	-	15	CASSLDGSSYNEQFF	TGTGCCAGCAGCTTAGACGGGAGCTCCTACAATGAGCAGTTCTTC
TRBV7-9	medium-sized	TRBJ1-3	-	14	CASSLTGSGNTIYF	TGTGCCAGCAGCCTTACAGGGTCTGGAAACACCATATATTTT
TRBV5-6	-	TRBJ2-1	TRBD1	15	CASTPWDRSDNEQFF	TGTGCCAGCACCCCCTGGGACAGGTCAGACAATGAGCAGTTCTTC
TRBV4-2	-	TRBJ2-7	-	14	CASSQGPSVYEQYF	TGTGCCAGCAGCCAAGGTCCTAGCGTGTACGAGCAGTACTTC
TRBV7-9	-	TRBJ1-1	-	16	CASSFPRKGTNTEAFF	TGTGCCAGCAGCTTTCCTCGGAAGGGAACTAACACTGAAGCTTTCTTT
TRBV7-2	-	TRBJ2-5	-	17	CASSLNRRASDQETQYF	TGTGCCAGCAGCTTAAACCGCCGGGCTAGCGACCAAGAGACCCAGTACTTC
TRBV18	-	TRBJ1-5	-	16	CASSPRGGNSNQPQHF	TGTGCCAGCTCACCACGGGGAGGGAATAGCAATCAGCCCCAGCATTTT
TRBV9	-	TRBJ2-4	-	14	CASSVGVAKNIQYF	TGTGCCAGCAGCGTAGGGGTAGCCAAAAACATTCAGTACTTC
TRBV10-3	-	TRBJ2-7	-	13	CAVSGMENYEQYF	TGTGCCGTTTCAGGGATGGAGAACTACGAGCAGTACTTC
TRBV2	-	TRBJ1-6	-	10	CASKTVFLHF	TGTGCCAGCAAAACCGTCTTCCTCCACTTT
TRBV9	once	TRBJ2-5	-	15	CASSVAGTAQETQYF	TGTGCCAGCAGCGTAGCTGGGACGGCCCAAGAGACCCAGTACTTC
TRBV5-1	-	TRBJ1-3	TRBD1	15	CASSLTGGDGNTIYF	TGCGCCAGCAGCCTGACAGGGGGCGATGGAAACACCATATATTTT
TRBV11-2	-	TRBJ2-1	TRBD2	17	CASSLDYVAGGLNEQFF	TGTGCCAGCAGCTTAGATTACGTAGCGGGGGGGCTAAATGAGCAGTTCTTC
TRBV6-6	-	TRBJ1-6	-	16	CASSGAGGLFKSPLHF	TGTGCCAGCAGTGGGGCCGGGGGCCTTTTTAAATCACCCCTCCACTTT
TRBV7-9	-	TRBJ2-5	TRBD2	16	CASSFLAGGPQETQYF	TGTGCCAGCAGCTTTTTAGCGGGAGGGCCCCAAGAGACCCAGTACTTC
TRBV7-3	once	TRBJ2-1	-	16	CASSLNGGRMENEQFF	TGTGCCAGCAGCTTAAACGGGGGGCGAATGGAAAATGAGCAGTTCTTC
TRBV5-1	once	TRBJ2-1	TRBD1	16	CASSLEGTGLVDEQFF	TGCGCCAGCAGCTTGGAGGGGACAGGGCTTGTAGATGAGCAGTTCTTC
TRBV30	-	TRBJ1-4	-	15	CAWSATDPAGEKLFF	TGTGCCTGGAGTGCGACGGACCCCGCCGGGGAAAAACTGTTTTTT
TRBV5-6	once	TRBJ2-1	TRBD1	15	CASSLRDRVSGEQFF	TGTGCCAGCAGCTTGAGGGACAGGGTATCTGGGGAGCAGTTCTTC
TRBV14	-	TRBJ2-3	-	15	CASSQEEWGTDTQYF	TGTGCCAGCAGCCAAGAAGAGTGGGGCACAGATACGCAGTATTTT
TRBV6-6	-	TRBJ1-4	TRBD1	15	CASSYGTGYNEKLFF	TGTGCCAGCAGTTACGGGACAGGGTATAATGAAAAACTGTTTTTT
TRBV9	-	TRBJ2-1	-	13	CASSTIGGNEQFF	TGTGCCAGCAGCACCATCGGGGGCAATGAGCAGTTCTTC
TRBV2	-	TRBJ2-2	-	16	CASSGGQLFNTGELFF	TGTGCCAGCAGTGGAGGACAGCTATTCAACACCGGGGAGCTGTTTTTT
TRBV6-5	-	TRBJ1-5	-	15	CASNFLGRSNQPQHF	TGTGCCAGCAATTTTTTAGGGAGAAGCAATCAGCCCCAGCATTTT
TRBV6-6	-	TRBJ2-2	-	13	CASRDSKGGELFF	TGTGCCAGCAGAGACTCTAAGGGCGGGGAGCTGTTTTTT
TRBV28	-	TRBJ1-5	TRBD1	17	CASSAFPYRQGNQPQHF	TGTGCCAGCAGTGCATTCCCTTACCGACAGGGAAATCAGCCCCAGCATTTT
TRBV21-1	-	TRBJ1-1	-	16	CASSKGAGFGGTEAFF	TGTGCCAGCAGCAAAGGGGCCGGGTTTGGGGGCACTGAAGCTTTCTTT
TRBV30	-	TRBJ1-2	-	12	CAWSVQGQRYTF	TGTGCCTGGAGTGTACAAGGACAGCGCTACACCTTC
TRBV5-1	few	TRBJ1-6	-	16	CASSRGSSVGNSPLHF	TGCGCCAGCAGCCGCGGGAGCAGCGTCGGGAATTCACCCCTCCACTTT
TRBV11-3	-	TRBJ2-5	-	13	CASSLGPGETQYF	TGTGCCAGCAGCTTAGGGCCTGGAGAGACCCAGTACTTC
TRBV9	few	TRBJ2-7	TRBD1	14	CASSFRDRVDEQYF	TGTGCCAGCAGCTTCCGGGACAGGGTCGACGAGCAGTACTTC
TRBV2	-	TRBJ1-3	-	15	CASSEVAVSGNTIYF	TGTGCCAGCAGTGAAGTCGCTGTCTCTGGAAACACCATATATTTT
TRBV5-4	-	TRBJ2-3	-	16	CASSLTATVTTDTQYF	TGTGCCAGCAGCTTGACAGCGACCGTCACTACAGATACGCAGTATTTT
TRBV7-9	-	TRBJ2-7	TRBD1	17	CASSPQGGGQPTYEQYF	TGTGCCAGCAGCCCACAGGGGGGTGGACAGCCAACCTACGAGCAGTACTTC
TRBV2	-	TRBJ2-7	-	14	CASSKGGDGYEQYF	TGTGCCAGCAGTAAGGGGGGGGACGGCTACGAGCAGTACTTC
TRBV7-9	-	TRBJ2-1	-	14	CASSSTRVNNEQFF	TGTGCCAGCAGCTCAACCCGGGTAAACAATGAGCAGTTCTTC
TRBV11-2	-	TRBJ2-3	TRBD2	15	CASSPGLAGADTQYF	TGTGCCAGCAGCCCGGGACTAGCGGGAGCAGATACGCAGTATTTT
TRBV9	-	TRBJ2-7	-	14	CASSVGVGTYEQYF	TGTGCCAGCAGCGTTGGGGTAGGCACCTACGAGCAGTACTTC
TRBV11-2	-	TRBJ1-1	-	12	CASNLLRERAFF	TGTGCCAGCAACCTACTCAGGGAGAGAGCTTTCTTT
TRBV18	-	TRBJ2-3	TRBD2	14	CASSASGRSDTQYF	TGTGCCAGCTCAGCTAGCGGGAGATCAGATACGCAGTATTTT
TRBV28	-	TRBJ1-2	-	12	CASTRSGYGYTF	TGTGCCAGCACCCGAAGTGGGTATGGCTACACCTTC
TRBV30	-	TRBJ1-5	-	15	CAWSVAVLGNQPQHF	TGTGCCTGGAGTGTGGCGGTGCTCGGGAATCAGCCCCAGCATTTT
TRBV14	-	TRBJ2-7	-	16	CASSQLGVLSSYEQYF	TGTGCCAGCAGCCAATTGGGGGTCTTGAGCTCCTACGAGCAGTACTTC
TRBV7-8	-	TRBJ2-1	TRBD2	18	CASVPRSESGSGYNEQFF	TGTGCCAGCGTCCCCCGAAGTGAGAGCGGGAGTGGCTACAATGAGCAGTTCTTC
TRBV27	-	TRBJ2-5	-	17	CASSFSVGTSGGGTQYF	TGTGCCAGCAGTTTTTCGGTGGGGACATCTGGGGGGGGGACCCAGTACTTC
TRBV7-2	-	TRBJ1-1	-	14	CASSPLGGATEAFF	TGTGCCAGCAGCCCATTAGGGGGAGCCACTGAAGCTTTCTTT
TRBV10-3	-	TRBJ2-7	TRBD1	12	CAISGQGYEQYF	TGTGCCATCAGTGGACAGGGTTACGAGCAGTACTTC
TRBV5-1	-	TRBJ2-2	TRBD1	17	CASSLSLQGAFAGELFF	TGCGCCAGCAGCTTATCACTACAGGGGGCGTTCGCCGGGGAGCTGTTTTTT
TRBV11-2	-	TRBJ1-3	-	14	CASTPRSGGNTIYF	TGTGCCAGCACCCCTCGTTCCGGGGGAAACACCATATATTTT